This T cell receptor (beta chain) was retrieved from a study of T cells after yellow fever vaccination. TCRdb independently ran MiXCR on the 5' RACE reads; one entry per CDR3 protein. In the table there are under 30,000 distinct CDR3 sequences, around 5% of which are singletons. General study results and limits: Bulk-population clonotypes that are abundant could appear as contaminants in FACS-sorted repertoires. Post-booster repertoires contained most primary-vaccination clones again (about 95% CD4, about 90% CD8).

This clonotype was detected ten times or more. Its antigen remains unidentified. Germline V gene lookup returns CDR1 MGHDK and CDR2 SYGVNS. The CDR3 sequence is 11 residues long. V was pared by 5 bases and J by 4 bases, with 5 bases between. V and J are TRBV25-1 and TRBJ2-5; D is unresolved. The TCR originated in a man younger than 40 who received the YFV17D yellow fever vaccine. The source material was CD8+ T cells sorted from PBMCs, sampled 10 days after the yellow fever booster vaccination. As DNA, the CDR3 is TGTGCCAGCAGTCGTGGAGAGACCCAGTACTTC. This codes for CASSRGETQYF.